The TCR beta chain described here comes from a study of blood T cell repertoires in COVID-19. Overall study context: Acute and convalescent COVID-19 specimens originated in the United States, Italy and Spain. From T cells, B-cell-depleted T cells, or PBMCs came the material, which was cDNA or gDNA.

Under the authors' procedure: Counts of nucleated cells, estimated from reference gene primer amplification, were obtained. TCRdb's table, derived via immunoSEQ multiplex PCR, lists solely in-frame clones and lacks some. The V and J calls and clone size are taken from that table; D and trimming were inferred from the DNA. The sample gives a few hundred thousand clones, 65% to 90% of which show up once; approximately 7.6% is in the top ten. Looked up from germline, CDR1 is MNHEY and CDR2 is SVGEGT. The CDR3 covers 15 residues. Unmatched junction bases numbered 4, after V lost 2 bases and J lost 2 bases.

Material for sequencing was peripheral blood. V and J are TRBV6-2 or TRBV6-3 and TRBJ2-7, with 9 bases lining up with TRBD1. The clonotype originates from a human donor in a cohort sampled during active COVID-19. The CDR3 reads CASSYGQGPPYEQYF. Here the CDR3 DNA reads TGTGCCAGCAGTTACGGACAGGGGCCGCCCTACGAGCAGTACTTC.